One sample yielded the 24 T cell receptor beta chains listed below, sequenced in a study of blood T cell repertoires in COVID-19. Profiled with immunoSEQ multiplex PCR; TCRdb holds only in-frame clones, not every one. The table has around 210,000 clones, approximately 86% seen once. Sequencing used peripheral blood. Every receptor here comes from a man aged 55-75 years with COVID-19, enrolled during active disease.

This sequence joins TRBV4-2 and TRBJ2-6; D is unclear. This CDR3 has 16 residues. Trimming removed 0 bases from V and 4 bases from J, with 10 bases in between. Germline V gene lookup returns CDR1 LGHNA and CDR2 YNFKEQ. The DNA of the CDR3 is TGTGCCAGCAGCCAAGACGACACACAGGGGGCCAACGTCCTGACTTTC. Its protein is CASSQDDTQGANVLTF.

The CDR3 coding sequence is TGTGCCTGGAGTGTCATGAACACGTATAATTCACCCCTCCACTTT. Protein: CAWSVMNTYNSPLHF. The V and J genes are TRBV30 and TRBJ1-6; no definite D call. The CDR3 contains 15 residues. The ends were cut back, 0 bases at V and 4 bases at J, with 10 bases in the middle. Germline V gene lookup returns CDR1 GTSNPN and CDR2 SVGIG (reference sequence).

The genes are TRBV6-5 and TRBJ1-5, with D perhaps TRBD1 (6 bases). This CDR3 has 14 amino acids. V shed 3 bases and J shed 8 bases, with 14 bases lying between them. CDR1 is MNHEY and CDR2 is SVGAGI in the germline V gene. The CDR3 region has the DNA TGTGCCAGCAGTTATCGGGGGGGCGGGGAGCCCCAGCATTTT. Translating gives CASSYRGGGEPQHF.

V usage is TRBV24-1 and J usage is TRBJ2-7, with D perhaps TRBD1 (5 bases). The ends were cut back, 2 bases at V and 2 bases at J, with 9 bases in the middle. CDR3 size: 14 residues. Germline V lookup: CDR1 KGHDR, CDR2 SFDVKD. The CDR3 sequence: CATSDSQDPYEQYF. CDR3 DNA sequence: TGTGCCACCAGTGATTCACAGGACCCCTACGAGCAGTACTTC.

The rearrangement uses TRBV19 and TRBJ2-6; 7 bases align to TRBD1. Germline V gene data show CDR1 as LNHDA and CDR2 as SQIVND (reference sequence). With V trimmed by 7 bases and J by 2 bases, 11 bases remained unmatched. The CDR3 loop spans 17 amino acids. CDR3 nucleotide sequence: TGTGCCAGTACCTTGACAGGGTTGGTTGCTGGGGCCAACGTCCTGACTTTC. This encodes CASTLTGLVAGANVLTF.

V gene TRBV6-5 combines with J gene TRBJ2-3; no clear D. Germline V gene data show CDR1 as MNHEY and CDR2 as SVGAGI. CDR3 size: 14 residues. V was trimmed by 2 bases and J by 1 base, leaving 7 bases between them. CDR3 nucleotide sequence: TGTGCCAGCAGTTACAGCCCTCGCACAGATACGCAGTATTTT. This translates into CASSYSPRTDTQYF.

The chain combines TRBV5-1 with TRBJ2-1; a weak D match, TRBD2 (5 bases). Trimming shortened V by 0 bases and J by 7 bases, and 17 bases separated the two germline ends. The CDR3 is 16 residues long. The germline gives CDR1 SGHRS, CDR2 YFSETQ. The CDR3 DNA is TGCGCCAGCAGCTTGGGAGCCCAGCTAGGAGGTAATGAGCAGTTCTTC. Translation gives CASSLGAQLGGNEQFF.

This sequence joins TRBV7-9 and TRBJ2-5; TRBD2 might be the D (5 bases). V lost 2 bases and J lost 4, with 8 bases in between. Germline V gives CDR1 SEHNR, CDR2 FQNEAQ (reference sequence). This CDR3 is built from 13 residues. CDR3 amino acids: CASSLIEGETQYF. In DNA form, the CDR3 reads TGTGCCAGCAGCTTAATTGAGGGAGAGACCCAGTACTTC.

This chain uses TRBV2 with TRBJ2-3, with no clear D. This CDR3 is built from 12 residues. Trimming stripped 4 bases from V and 1 base from J, with 3 bases between. Germline V CDR1 and CDR2: SNHLY, FYNNEI. The CDR3 spells CASSGRTDTQYF. The CDR3 bases are TGTGCCAGCAGTGGGCGCACAGATACGCAGTATTTT.

This clone was picked up one time. The chain uses TRBV5-4 and TRBJ1-2; 9 bases align to TRBD1. The CDR3 is 14 amino acids. Trimming removed 4 bases from V and 5 bases from J; junction bases left unmatched: 6. Germline V gene data show CDR1 as SGHNT and CDR2 as YYREEE (reference sequence). The chain's CDR3 is CASSVDRGGYGYTF. The CDR3 nucleotides read TGTGCCAGCAGCGTGGACAGGGGTGGGTATGGCTACACCTTC.

This chain joins TRBV5-1 and TRBJ2-5; 9 positions agree with TRBD1. CDR1 and CDR2 from the germline V gene are SGHRS and YFSETQ. Germline trimming cut 0 bases from V and 5 bases from J; bases unmatched to any gene: 5. The CDR3 length is 15 residues. Here the CDR3 DNA reads TGCGCCAGCAGCTTGGCCTTGACAGGGGGGGAGACCCAGTACTTC. Encoded protein: CASSLALTGGETQYF.

This sequence joins TRBV7-9 and TRBJ2-1; 12 nucleotides match TRBD2. The CDR3 contains 16 residues. V lost 2 bases, J lost 8 bases, and 7 bases stayed unmatched. Germline V gene data show CDR1 as SEHNR and CDR2 as FQNEAQ (reference sequence). The CDR3 bases are TGTGCCAGCAGCTTACCGACTAGCGGGAGTGGGTATGAGCAGTTCTTC. Protein product: CASSLPTSGSGYEQFF.

The rearrangement links TRBV19 to TRBJ1-1; 7 positions match TRBD1. CDR3 size: 13 residues. Germline-derived CDR1 and CDR2 are LNHDA and SQIVND (reference sequence). With V trimmed by 4 bases and J by 10 bases, 9 bases remained unmatched. The CDR3 DNA is TGTGCCAGTAGTAAGGGGCCACAGGGGACAGCTTTCTTT. Its protein is CASSKGPQGTAFF.

This chain links TRBV10-1 with TRBJ1-4, with D perhaps matching TRBD1 (6 bases). Germline assignment: CDR1 WNHNN and CDR2 SYGVQD (reference sequence). The V end lost 0 bases, the J end lost 10 bases, and 15 bases lay between the germline ends. CDR3 size: 15 residues. The CDR3 DNA is TGCGCCAGCAGTGAGTCGTTAGGGGGATCGGGAAAACTGTTTTTT. It yields the protein CASSESLGGSGKLFF.

This clone was counted once. This chain connects TRBV11-2 to TRBJ2-5; TRBD1 matches 11 bases. This CDR3 region has 17 residues. Looked up from germline, CDR1 is SGHAT and CDR2 is FQNNGV. V was clipped by 5 bases and J by 5 bases; unmatched bases: 13. CDR3 nucleotide sequence: TGTGCCAGCAGCCCAACGGACAGGGGGCTGATTTGGGAGACCCAGTACTTC. It is translated as CASSPTDRGLIWETQYF.

The rearrangement links TRBV19 to TRBJ1-5, with D tentatively TRBD1 (6 bases). The CDR3 is 15 residues long. Between the trimmed V and J ends, which lost 5 bases and 0 bases, there was a span of 11 bases. Germline loops: CDR1 LNHDA, CDR2 SQIVND (reference sequence). The CDR3 reads CASSPGQYSNQPQHF. The CDR3 bases are TGTGCCAGTAGTCCAGGACAGTATAGCAATCAGCCCCAGCATTTT.

The rearrangement joins TRBV4-1 to TRBJ1-5; D is uncertain. Germline values: CDR1 MGHRA, CDR2 YSYEKL. The CDR3 has 14 amino acids. V was clipped by 2 bases and J by 3 bases, with 8 bases between them. The CDR3 loop is CASSQRALNQPQHF. In DNA, the CDR3 is TGCGCCAGCAGCCAAAGAGCACTCAATCAGCCCCAGCATTTT.

The genes are TRBV27 and TRBJ2-7, with D possibly being TRBD2 (5 bases). Germline V gene sequence: CDR1 MNHEY, CDR2 SMNVEV (reference sequence). The length of the CDR3 is 13 residues. V lost 11 bases to trimming and J lost 0 bases, with 14 bases between them. The CDR3 region has the DNA TGTGCCTCTTCGGACTGGAGCTCCTACGAGCAGTACTTC. As protein: CASSDWSSYEQYF.

The gene calls are TRBV15 and TRBJ1-2; D gene unclear. CDR3 length: 13 amino acids. The V and J ends lost 1 base and 4 bases respectively, with 7 bases between them. CDR1 and CDR2 (germline): LNHNV, YYDKDF (reference sequence). This CDR3 reads CATSRGQVYGYTF. The CDR3 bases are TGTGCCACCAGCAGAGGGCAGGTCTATGGCTACACCTTC.

For the CDR3, the DNA is TGTGCCATCGGACAGCCAGAGACCCAGTACTTC. Its protein is CAIGQPETQYF. The rearrangement uses TRBV10-3 and TRBJ2-5; D might be TRBD1 (6 bases). Trimming left V 8 bases short and J 4 bases short, with 8 bases between. The CDR3 length is 11 residues. Germline V gene data show CDR1 as ENHRY and CDR2 as SYGVKD.

This chain's CDR3 is CASSYMKSAFF. The DNA for the CDR3 is TGTGCCAGCAGTTACATGAAGTCAGCTTTCTTT. This sequence joins TRBV12-3 or TRBV12-4 and TRBJ1-1; D unclear. This CDR3 contains 11 residues. The V gene lost 4 bases and the J gene lost 10 bases, with 10 bases spanning the gap.

The chain is built from TRBV4-3 and TRBJ1-2; 8 bases fit TRBD1. Trimming removed 4 bases from V and 4 bases from J; junction bases left unmatched: 5. Germline V gene sequence: CDR1 LGHNA, CDR2 YSLEER. This CDR3 spans 14 amino acids. The CDR3 DNA reads as TGCGCCAGCAGCCCGGCAGGGGGCTTCTATGGCTACACCTTC. It encodes CASSPAGGFYGYTF.

This chain links TRBV6-5 with TRBJ1-1, with D uncertain. CDR1 MNHEY and CDR2 SVGAGI come from the germline V gene. V was trimmed by 2 bases and J by 1 base, leaving 8 bases between them. The CDR3 consists of 14 residues. In DNA, the CDR3 is TGTGCCAGCAGTTACAGCGGCTCGAACACTGAAGCTTTCTTT. Its protein product is CASSYSGSNTEAFF.

The chain is built from TRBV5-1 and TRBJ1-1; the D gene is possibly TRBD1 (5 bases). CDR1 is SGHRS, CDR2 YFSETQ, per germline. Trimming removed 0 bases from V and 1 base from J, with 13 bases in between. The CDR3 sequence is 16 residues long. CDR3 nucleotide sequence: TGCGCCAGCAGCTTGGCCGGGGGTGGATGGAACACTGAAGCTTTCTTT. Its translation: CASSLAGGGWNTEAFF.